This TCR beta chain derives from a study of cytomegalovirus exposure and HLA in healthy donors. Study-level background: Of all 400 or so donors who were genotyped, about 80% belonged to the Caucasian-associated ancestry cluster. Findings of the study overall: Sequencing had likely introduced a cluster of highly shared sequence variants as an artifact.

Remarks on this clone: Antigen specificity is unknown.

The PCR ran on 60 Vbeta and 13 Jbeta primers. Sequenced by immunoSEQ multiplex PCR; TCRdb stores in-frame clones only, minus some. The sample gives 85,000 to 100,000 clones, roughly 82% of which show up once; approximately 9.2% is in the top ten. The CDR3 contains 16 residues. The chain recombines TRBV21-1 with TRBJ2-7; the D call TRBD2 from the table was never checked on the DNA. TRBV21-1 is a documented pseudogene. The clonotype was recovered from a human donor in good health. Sequenced: PBMCs. The CDR3 is CAGSKQTSGGTYEQYF. The CDR3 DNA is TGTGCCGGCAGCAAGCAGACTAGCGGGGGGACCTACGAGCAGTACTTC.